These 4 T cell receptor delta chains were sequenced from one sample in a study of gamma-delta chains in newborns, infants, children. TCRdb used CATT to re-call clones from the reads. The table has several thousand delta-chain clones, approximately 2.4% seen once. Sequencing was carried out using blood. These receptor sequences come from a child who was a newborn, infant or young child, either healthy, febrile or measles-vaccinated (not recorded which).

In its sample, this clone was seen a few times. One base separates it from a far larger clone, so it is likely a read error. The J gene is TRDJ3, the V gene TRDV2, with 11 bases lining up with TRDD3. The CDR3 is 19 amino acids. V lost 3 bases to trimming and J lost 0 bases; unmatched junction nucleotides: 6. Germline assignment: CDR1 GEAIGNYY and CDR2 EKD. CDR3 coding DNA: TGTGCCTGTGACTCCGTACTGGGGGATAGCTCCTGGGACACCCGACAGATGTTTTTC. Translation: CACDSVLGDSSWDTRQMFF.

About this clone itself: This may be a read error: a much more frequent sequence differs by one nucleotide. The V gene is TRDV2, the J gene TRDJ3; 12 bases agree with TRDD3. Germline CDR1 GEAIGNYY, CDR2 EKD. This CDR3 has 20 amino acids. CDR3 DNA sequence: TGTGCCAGTGACACCGTACTGGGGGATACCCGCTCCTGGGACACCCGACAGATGTTTTTC. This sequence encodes CASDTVLGDTRSWDTRQMFF.

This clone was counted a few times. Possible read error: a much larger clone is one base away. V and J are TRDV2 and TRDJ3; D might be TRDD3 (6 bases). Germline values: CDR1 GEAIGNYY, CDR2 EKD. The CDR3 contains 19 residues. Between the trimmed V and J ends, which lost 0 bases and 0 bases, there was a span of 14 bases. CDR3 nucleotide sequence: TGTGCCTGTGACACCTGGGGGGTTCAAAGCTCCTGGGACACCCGACAGATGTTTTTC. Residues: CACDTWGVQSSWDTRQMFF.

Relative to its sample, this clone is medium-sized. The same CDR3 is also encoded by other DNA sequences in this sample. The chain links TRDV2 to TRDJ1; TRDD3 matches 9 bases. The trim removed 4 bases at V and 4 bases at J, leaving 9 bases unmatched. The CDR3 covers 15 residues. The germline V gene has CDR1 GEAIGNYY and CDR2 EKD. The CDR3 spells CACDFLLGESDKLIF. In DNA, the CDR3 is TGTGCCTGTGATTTCTTACTGGGGGAGAGCGATAAACTCATCTTT.